Sequencing of this T cell receptor beta chain was carried out in a study of OX40 agonist ivuxolimab in advanced cancers. For the wider study: Ivuxolimab was an agonistic, fully human IgG2 monoclonal antibody directed against OX40 (CD134), a costimulatory receptor. Three dose-escalation patients achieved partial responses, one with hepatocellular carcinoma and two with cutaneous melanoma. The monotherapy dose-escalation portion (N of about 52 patients) of the phase I ivuxolimab trial is reported in the paper. Prior anti-PD-1, anti-PD-L1 or anti-CTLA-4 therapy was permitted, and 40% of dose-escalation patients had received checkpoint inhibitors. The point of sequencing TCRbeta in the periphery was to test whether ivuxolimab changed TCR sequence diversity and drove clonal T-cell expansion. Intravenous ivuxolimab was administered to patients every 2 weeks at six dose levels: 0.01, 0.1, 0.3, 1.5, 3 and 10 mg/kg. A male proportion of nearly 85% and a mean age of 60 years, ranging from 23 to 79, were recorded for the dose-escalation cohort. Of the 50 or so patients in dose escalation, some 20 had hepatocellular carcinoma, some 15 had melanoma, 9 had renal cell carcinoma and 9 had head and neck cancer. Results and caveats for the whole study, not just this receptor: Clonal expansion of both CD4+ and CD8+ blood T cells was observed from baseline to week 6 at doses 0.1 to 3.0 mg/kg. On average, CD8+ T cells showed more expanded clones than CD4+ T cells after ivuxolimab. The antigen specificity of the clonally expanded peripheral T cells was not determined. In the 0.1-3.0 mg/kg groups, partial responders had among the lowest normalized peripheral clonal expansion, particularly in CD8+ T cells. Low levels of normalized T-cell clonal expansion were also seen in some nonresponding patients.

The germline V gene (reference sequence) sets CDR1 to LNHDA and CDR2 to SQIVND. V has 7 bases trimmed and J has 3 bases trimmed; junction bases matching no gene number 10. The CDR3 has 15 amino acids, counting the end cysteine and phenylalanine. Only the CDR3 region is kept as DNA, spanning 45 bases read in frame from base 1. The trial excluded patients who had a history of autoimmune disease or who were on systemic immunosuppression. In every dose cohort, peripheral blood was drawn for TCR sequencing at baseline, cycle 4 day 1, and cycle 7 day 1. The samples were drawn from a first-in-human, open-label, multicenter phase I dose-escalation trial of ivuxolimab. The trial enrolled adults with locally advanced or metastatic head and neck squamous cell, hepatocellular, melanoma or renal cell carcinoma. CD4+ and CD8+ T cells were sorted separately from peripheral blood before TCR sequencing. Genomic DNA was extracted from sorted cells for sequencing of the TCRbeta CDR3 region. The immunoSEQ Assay was used to sequence the TCRbeta CDR3 regions. Entries here come from immuneACCESS through TCRdb and include only in-frame sequences with V and J called. Some clones fail to appear in such tables; in the studies checked, an unresolved V gene covers under half of the shortfall, and the cause of the remainder is unknown. The sample records about 68,000 clones, 85% to 95% of which are singletons. The ten largest clones take up around 1.1% of the sample.

Regarding this clone: The clone's antigen remains unknown. Per-base quality was not reported, and no clone a single base away is much larger than it.

The clonotype comes from an adult with an advanced solid tumor such as melanoma, head and neck, liver or kidney cancer. Here the chain combines TRBV19 and TRBJ2-7; 9 middle bases align to TRBD1. The material sequenced was CD4+ or CD8+ T cells sorted from blood, taken in a trial of the OX40 agonist ivuxolimab. The nucleotide sequence reads TGTGCCAGTAATGACCCGGGACAGGGTAACTACGAGCAGTACTTC. It is translated as CASNDPGQGNYEQYF.